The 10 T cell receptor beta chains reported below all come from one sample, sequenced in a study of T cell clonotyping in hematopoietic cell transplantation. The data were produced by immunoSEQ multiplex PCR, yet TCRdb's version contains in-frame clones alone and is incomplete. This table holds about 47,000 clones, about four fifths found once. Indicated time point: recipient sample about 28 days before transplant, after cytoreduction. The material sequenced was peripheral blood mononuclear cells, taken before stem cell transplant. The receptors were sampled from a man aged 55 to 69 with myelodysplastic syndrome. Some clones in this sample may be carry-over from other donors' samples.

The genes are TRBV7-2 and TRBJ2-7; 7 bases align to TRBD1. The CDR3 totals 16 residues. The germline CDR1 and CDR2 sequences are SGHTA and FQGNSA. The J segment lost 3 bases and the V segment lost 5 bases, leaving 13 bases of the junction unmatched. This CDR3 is CASSPRTGNHRYEQYF. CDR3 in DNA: TGTGCCAGCAGCCCCCGGACAGGAAACCATCGCTACGAGCAGTACTTC.

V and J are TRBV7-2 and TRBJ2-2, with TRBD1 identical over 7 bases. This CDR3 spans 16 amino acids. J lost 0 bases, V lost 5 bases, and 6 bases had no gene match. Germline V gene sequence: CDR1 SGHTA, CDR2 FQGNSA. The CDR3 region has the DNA TGTGCCAGCAGCAAGGGACAGACCTCGAACACCGGGGAGCTGTTTTTT. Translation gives CASSKGQTSNTGELFF.

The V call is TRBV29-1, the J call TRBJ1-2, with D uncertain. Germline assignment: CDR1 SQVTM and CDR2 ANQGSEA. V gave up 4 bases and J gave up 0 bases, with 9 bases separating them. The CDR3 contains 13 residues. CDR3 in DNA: TGCAGCGTTGGGGAGGGTCCTAACTATGGCTACACCTTC. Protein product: CSVGEGPNYGYTF.

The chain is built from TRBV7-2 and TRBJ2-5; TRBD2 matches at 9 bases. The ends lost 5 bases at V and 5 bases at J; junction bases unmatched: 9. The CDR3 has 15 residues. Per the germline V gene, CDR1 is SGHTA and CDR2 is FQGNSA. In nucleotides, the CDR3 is TGTGCCAGCAGCCTTAGCGGGGGAGCGTGGGAGACCCAGTACTTC. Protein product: CASSLSGGAWETQYF.

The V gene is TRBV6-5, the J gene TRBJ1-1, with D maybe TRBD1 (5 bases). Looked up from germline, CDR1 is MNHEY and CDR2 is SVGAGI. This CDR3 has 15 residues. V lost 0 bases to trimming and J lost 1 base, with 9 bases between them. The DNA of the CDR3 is TGTGCCAGCAGTTACTCGTCGACAGCGAACACTGAAGCTTTCTTT. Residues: CASSYSSTANTEAFF.

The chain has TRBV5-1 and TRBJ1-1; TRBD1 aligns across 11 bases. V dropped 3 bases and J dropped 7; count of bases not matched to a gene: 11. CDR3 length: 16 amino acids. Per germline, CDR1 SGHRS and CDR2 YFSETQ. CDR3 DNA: TGCGCCAGCAGCTATGGTTATGGACAGGGGGCAGGTGAAGCTTTCTTT. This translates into CASSYGYGQGAGEAFF.

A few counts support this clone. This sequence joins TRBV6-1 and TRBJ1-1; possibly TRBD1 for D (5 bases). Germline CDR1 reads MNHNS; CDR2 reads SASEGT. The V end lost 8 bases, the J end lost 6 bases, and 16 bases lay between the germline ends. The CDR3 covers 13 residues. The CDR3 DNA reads TGTGCCAGCTGGAGGGAGGGGTTCCCTGAAGCTTTCTTT. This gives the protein CASWREGFPEAFF.

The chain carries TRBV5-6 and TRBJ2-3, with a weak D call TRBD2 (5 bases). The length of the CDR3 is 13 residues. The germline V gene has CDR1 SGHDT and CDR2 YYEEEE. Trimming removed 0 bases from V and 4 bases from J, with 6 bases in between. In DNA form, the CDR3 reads TGTGCCAGCAGCTTGGAGAGGGCAGATACGCAGTATTTT. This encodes CASSLERADTQYF.

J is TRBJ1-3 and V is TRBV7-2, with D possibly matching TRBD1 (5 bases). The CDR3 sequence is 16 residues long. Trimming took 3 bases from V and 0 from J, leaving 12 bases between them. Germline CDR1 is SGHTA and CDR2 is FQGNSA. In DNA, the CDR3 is TGTGCCAGCAGCTTCGGAGGGGCGAGCTCTGGAAACACCATATATTTT. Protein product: CASSFGGASSGNTIYF.

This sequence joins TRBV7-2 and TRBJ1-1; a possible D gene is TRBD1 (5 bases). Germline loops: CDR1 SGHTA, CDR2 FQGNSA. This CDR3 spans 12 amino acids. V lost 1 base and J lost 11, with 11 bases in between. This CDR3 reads CASSLDWGGAFF. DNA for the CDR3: TGTGCCAGCAGCTTAGATTGGGGGGGGGCTTTCTTT.